This T cell receptor beta chain was observed in a study of CD8 T cells in Susac syndrome. Negative magnetic isolation gave CD8+ and CD4+ cells; FACS enriched CD8+ TEMRA. Random hexamers were used to reverse transcribe an amount of about 0.45 to 1 ug RNA. TCRdb reprocessed the immunoSEQ multiplex PCR reads via MiXCR and lists one record per CDR3 protein. The sample yields approximately 190,000 distinct CDR3 sequences, around nine tenths seen once. The ends were cut back, 8 bases at V and 3 bases at J, with 11 bases in the middle. Germline V gene lookup returns CDR1 SEHNR and CDR2 FQNEAQ (reference sequence). This CDR3 is 12 amino acids long.

The rearrangement joins TRBV7-9 to TRBJ2-7; no clear D gene. The clonotype originates from a human donor with Susac syndrome. What was sequenced was CD4+ T cells from PBMCs. CDR3 sequence reads: CASGDGYYEQYF. The CDR3 DNA is TGTGCCAGCGGAGACGGTTACTACGAGCAGTACTTC.